A single sample gave rise to the 13 T cell receptor beta chains below, sequenced in a study of T cells after yellow fever vaccination. MiXCR, run by TCRdb on the 5' RACE reads, gives a single entry per CDR3 protein. The sample has 300,000 to 400,000 distinct CDR3 sequences, more than 5.5% seen once. Sequencing was performed on PBMCs, taken 5 days after the yellow fever booster vaccination. These receptors were collected from a man aged 25-45 years who received the YFV17D yellow fever vaccine.

At least ten counts were recorded for this clonotype. The chain joins TRBV20-1 to TRBJ2-3, with 10 bases lining up with TRBD2. CDR1 is DFQATT, CDR2 SNEGSKA, per germline (reference sequence). J was trimmed by 6 bases and V by 2 bases; bases with no gene match: 5. This CDR3 has 14 amino acids. The CDR3 loop is CSARTAGGPDTQYF. The CDR3, as DNA: TGCAGTGCTAGAACAGCGGGAGGGCCGGATACGCAGTATTTT.

J is TRBJ1-2 and V is TRBV20-1, with 10 bases matching TRBD1. CDR3 length: 17 amino acids. Looked up from germline, CDR1 is DFQATT and CDR2 is SNEGSKA (reference sequence). V shed 4 bases and J 0 bases; nucleotides not matched to a gene: 11. The CDR3 nucleotides are TGCAGTGCTACCAGGGGGACAGGGGCTTTAGCTAACTATGGCTACACCTTC. It specifies CSATRGTGALANYGYTF.

The chain uses TRBV24-1 and TRBJ2-3, with D uncertain. This CDR3 has 18 residues. Germline loops: CDR1 KGHDR, CDR2 SFDVKD. Trimming took 0 bases from V and 2 from J, leaving 17 bases between them. The CDR3 DNA is TGTGCCACCAGTGATTTGCAAGTCGGGCCAACTTCCACAGATACGCAGTATTTT. Translated, it gives CATSDLQVGPTSTDTQYF.

This clonotype was counted between two and nine times. The chain is built from TRBV28 and TRBJ2-7; possibly TRBD1 for D (6 bases). Trimming removed 5 bases from V and 9 bases from J, with 14 bases in between. The CDR3 runs to 12 residues. Per the germline V gene, CDR1 is MDHEN and CDR2 is SYDVKM. CDR3 loop: CASSEDSPVQYF. CDR3 coding DNA: TGTGCCAGCAGTGAGGACAGCCCCGTGCAGTACTTC.

J is TRBJ2-1 and V is TRBV12-3 or TRBV12-4, with a weak D call TRBD2 (5 bases). V lost 2 bases to trimming and J lost 1 base, with 15 bases between them. The CDR3 is 17 amino acids. Here the CDR3 reads CASSLNMRATSYNEQFF. Here the CDR3 DNA reads TGTGCCAGCAGTTTAAATATGCGGGCGACATCCTACAATGAGCAGTTCTTC.

This clonotype came up many times. The chain links TRBV24-1 to TRBJ2-5; D possibly corresponds to TRBD2 (7 bases). Germline CDR1 and CDR2: KGHDR and SFDVKD. The CDR3 length is 16 residues. Trimming stripped 4 bases from V and 5 bases from J, with 19 bases between. This CDR3 reads CATSDLTRGARETQYF. The CDR3 DNA is TGTGCCACCAGTGACCTCACCCGGGGGGCACGGGAGACCCAGTACTTC.

The chain combines TRBV4-3 with TRBJ2-5; D gene unclear. The germline gives CDR1 LGHNA, CDR2 YSLEER. The V gene lost 0 bases and the J gene lost 6 bases, with 14 bases spanning the gap. The CDR3 has 15 residues. CDR3 sequence (DNA): TGCGCCAGCAGCCAAGATGACTCCCCAGTGCAGACCCAGTACTTC. It yields the protein CASSQDDSPVQTQYF.

The V and J genes are TRBV20-1 and TRBJ1-1; possible D gene TRBD1, 5 bases. CDR3 length: 15 residues. V was cut by 3 bases and J by 0 bases, with 14 bases left in between. Per germline, CDR1 DFQATT and CDR2 SNEGSKA (reference sequence). CDR3 bases: TGCAGTGCTAGGGCTCGTACAGGTCTGAACACTGAAGCTTTCTTT. This gives the protein CSARARTGLNTEAFF.

At least ten counts were recorded for this clonotype. This sequence joins TRBV7-2 and TRBJ2-5, with a possible D match to TRBD2 (6 bases). The V gene lost 5 bases and the J gene lost 4 bases, with 17 bases spanning the gap. CDR1 SGHTA and CDR2 FQGNSA come from the germline V gene. The CDR3 runs 15 residues. CDR3 in amino acids: CASSASYLASETQYF. CDR3 coding DNA: TGTGCCAGCAGCGCCTCATACCTAGCGTCAGAGACCCAGTACTTC.

Many counts were recorded for this clonotype. The chain recombines TRBV20-1 with TRBJ2-5; the D gene is possibly TRBD1 (5 bases). The length of the CDR3 is 15 residues. V lost 3 bases, J lost 5 bases, and 19 bases lay in between. Germline V gene data show CDR1 as DFQATT and CDR2 as SNEGSKA (reference sequence). The CDR3 DNA is TGCAGTGCTAGCCCAGGACATCTAATGGAGGAGACCCAGTACTTC. It yields the protein CSASPGHLMEETQYF.

This chain links TRBV18 with TRBJ1-5, with a weak D call TRBD1 (5 bases). This CDR3 spans 14 amino acids. Germline V CDR1 and CDR2: KGHSH, LQKENI. V shed 6 bases and J shed 3 bases, with 12 bases lying between them. CDR3 protein: CASSAGTNNQPQHF. CDR3 DNA: TGTGCCAGCTCCGCCGGGACCAACAATCAGCCCCAGCATTTT.

There are many counts of this clonotype. The chain is built from TRBV7-3 and TRBJ2-1; TRBD2 aligns across 7 bases. Losses at the gene ends were 3 bases for V and 6 bases for J; bases not matched to a gene: 8. The CDR3 extends over 15 amino acids. Germline CDR1 is SGHTA and CDR2 is FQGTGA. The CDR3 DNA reads TGTGCCAGCAGCTTTTCGGGACTACCACTCAATGAGCAGTTCTTC. Amino acid sequence: CASSFSGLPLNEQFF.

This clonotype was seen more than once but under ten times. The chain links TRBV20-1 to TRBJ2-4; 7 nucleotides line up with TRBD1. Germline-derived CDR1 and CDR2 are DFQATT and SNEGSKA (reference sequence). J was trimmed by 4 bases and V by 3 bases; bases with no gene match: 9. The CDR3 loop spans 15 amino acids. DNA of the CDR3: TGCAGTGCTAGTCCCTTCGACAGGGAAAAAAACATTCAGTACTTC. Amino acid sequence: CSASPFDREKNIQYF.